This T cell receptor beta chain was sequenced during a study of regulatory T cells in long-lasting Graves disease. The CDR3 extends over 15 amino acids. V lost 7 bases and J lost 10; bases outside the gene matches: 11. CDR1 LGHDT and CDR2 YNNKEL come from the germline V gene (reference sequence). Specified time point: newly diagnosed GD, antithyroid drugs for less than 3 months. PBMC-extracted RNA yielded the TCR library. Relying on iRepertoire HTBI primers and Arm-PCR of CDR3 regions, the team built TCR beta libraries. MiXCR, applied by TCRdb to the multiplex PCR reads, yields one record per CDR3 protein. The table shows 680,000 or so distinct CDR3 sequences, with around 17% occurring only once. This sample was shared with a second study, whose subject was T cells in Graves' hyperthyroidism and ophthalmopathy. That source notes: The TCR CDR3 first-round RT-PCR relied on the HTBI primer set.

V and J are TRBV3-1 and TRBJ1-6, with 9 nucleotides matching TRBD1. The material sequenced was peripheral blood mononuclear cells (PBMCs), taken at new diagnosis, from a patient treated with antithyroid drugs. The TCR originated in a woman in her thirties with Graves disease. CDR3 region: CASTNRDRARSPLHF. The DNA of the CDR3 is TGTGCCAGCACAAATAGGGACAGGGCTAGGTCACCCCTCCACTTT. Looking up the rest from reference TRBV3-1 and TRBJ1-6 gives the full variable domain: DTAVSQTPKYLVTQMGNDKSIKCEQNLGHDTMYWYKQDSKKFLKIMFSYNNKELIINETVPNRFSPKSPDKAHLNLHINSLELGDSAVYFCASTNRDRARSPLHFGNGTRLTVT.